This TCR beta chain came from a study of glioma-infiltrating T cells. Study-level findings and limits: Tissue-blood divergence was below expectation in non-neoplastic patients, above in gliomas.

In this sample, this clonotype turned up a few times. Its cognate antigen is unknown. Per the germline V gene, CDR1 is MNHNS and CDR2 is SASEGT. This CDR3 comprises 14 residues. Trimming removed 5 bases from V and 5 bases from J, with 13 bases in between. Amplification of TCR alpha and beta CDR3 regions from RNA used iRepertoire nested multiplex PCR. TCRdb independently ran MiXCR on the multiplex PCR reads; one entry per CDR3 protein. The data show about 140,000 distinct CDR3 sequences, about 39% seen once. The clonotype was recovered from a human donor with low-grade glioma or glioblastoma, undergoing nonglioma brain surgery, or in good health (not recorded which). V is TRBV6-1 and J is TRBJ2-1; no firm D call. The sequenced sample consisted of glioma tissue, nonneoplastic brain tissue, or PBMCs (not recorded which). In DNA, the CDR3 is TGTGCCAGCAGTCCCTGGACGGCGGACAATGAGCAGTTCTTC. Translating it yields CASSPWTADNEQFF.